This T cell receptor (beta chain) was recorded in a study of HIV-infected patients and healthy controls. Trimming stripped 4 bases from V and 2 bases from J, with 24 bases between. The CDR3 has 20 residues. CDR1 KGHSH and CDR2 LQKENI come from the germline V gene. TCRdb analysed the 5' RACE reads with MiXCR anew, one entry per CDR3 protein. The sample records 65,000 to 70,000 distinct CDR3 sequences, around 16% being singletons. The sequencing input was CD4+ T cells from blood. The J gene is TRBJ2-6, the V gene TRBV18, with D maybe TRBD1 (6 bases). The TCR originated in a human donor in good health. This CDR3 is CASSQTYNARGVTGANVLTF. CDR3 bases: TGTGCCAGCTCACAAACTTATAACGCCAGGGGAGTCACTGGGGCCAACGTCCTGACTTTC.